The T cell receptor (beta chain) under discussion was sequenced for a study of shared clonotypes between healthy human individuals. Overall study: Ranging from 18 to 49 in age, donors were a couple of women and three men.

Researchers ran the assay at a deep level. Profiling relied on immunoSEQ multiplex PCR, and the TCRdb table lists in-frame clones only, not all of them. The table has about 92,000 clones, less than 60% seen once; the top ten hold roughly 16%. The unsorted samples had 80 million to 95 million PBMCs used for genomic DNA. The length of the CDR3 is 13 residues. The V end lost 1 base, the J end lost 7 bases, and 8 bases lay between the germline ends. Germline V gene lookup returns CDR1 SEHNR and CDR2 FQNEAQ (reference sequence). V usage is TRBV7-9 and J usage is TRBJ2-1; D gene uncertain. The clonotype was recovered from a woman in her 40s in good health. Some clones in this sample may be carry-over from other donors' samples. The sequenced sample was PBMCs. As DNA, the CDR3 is TGTGCCAGCAGCTTAGGTGCGGCTAATGAGCAGTTCTTC. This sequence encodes CASSLGAANEQFF.